A selection of T cell receptor beta chains follows, all from one sample in a study of blood T cell repertoires in COVID-19. TCRdb keeps only in-frame clones here, not all; method: immunoSEQ multiplex PCR. Altogether around 280,000 clones are present, over 80% being singletons, with the ten largest covering around 4.2%. The sample was peripheral blood. These receptors all come from a woman between 45 and 60 years old with active or convalescent COVID-19. Both conserved end residues are part of each CDR3. The D gene is left open where the match is weak. Expanded clones are given a class, and other clones once, few, many or no size at all.

V gene	J gene	D gene	clone size	CDR3 protein	CDR3 DNA
TRBV13	TRBJ1-2	NA	few	CASSLGTGDYGYTF	TGTGCCAGCAGCTTAGGCACAGGTGACTATGGCTACACCTTC
TRBV19	TRBJ2-2	NA	NA	CASRIRGLDTGELFF	TGTGCCAGTAGGATAAGGGGTCTCGACACCGGGGAGCTGTTTTTT
TRBV19	TRBJ2-6	NA	NA	CASSMTGSSGANVLTF	TGTGCCAGTAGTATGACGGGGAGCTCTGGGGCCAACGTCCTGACTTTC
TRBV11-2	TRBJ1-3	NA	few	CASSLRGGSGNTIYF	TGTGCCAGCAGCTTACGGGGGGGCTCTGGAAACACCATATATTTT
TRBV10-3	TRBJ1-1	NA	NA	CAISGKSGNTEAFF	TGTGCCATCAGTGGTAAGTCAGGGAACACTGAAGCTTTCTTT
TRBV6-4	TRBJ1-2	TRBD1	NA	CASSQTGSYGYTF	TGTGCCAGCAGTCAGACAGGGTCCTATGGCTACACCTTC
TRBV10-3	TRBJ2-5	TRBD1	NA	CAIRGDREQETQYF	TGTGCCATCAGAGGGGACAGGGAACAAGAGACCCAGTACTTC
TRBV7-2	TRBJ1-1	NA	NA	CASSWGGAWDEAFF	TGTGCCAGCAGCTGGGGAGGGGCGTGGGATGAAGCTTTCTTT
TRBV28	TRBJ2-3	NA	NA	CASSTPEGTRTDTQYF	TGTGCCAGCAGCACCCCCGAGGGTACAAGGACAGATACGCAGTATTTT
TRBV7-2	TRBJ2-3	NA	NA	CASSLAGSRLAGPDTQYF	TGTGCCAGCAGCTTAGCGGGGTCACGGCTAGCCGGGCCAGATACGCAGTATTTT
TRBV19	TRBJ2-7	TRBD1	few	CASQQPGQGHEQYF	TGTGCCAGCCAACAACCGGGACAGGGCCACGAGCAGTACTTC
TRBV29-1	TRBJ2-1	NA	few	CSAARGYEQFF	TGCAGCGCAGCTAGGGGGTATGAGCAGTTCTTC
TRBV6-5	TRBJ2-3	TRBD1	NA	CATGRDRGTDTQYF	TGTGCCACCGGGAGGGACAGGGGGACAGATACGCAGTATTTT
TRBV7-9	TRBJ2-1	NA	once	CASSLERGEQFF	TGTGCCAGCAGCTTAGAGCGAGGTGAGCAGTTCTTC
TRBV4-1	TRBJ1-1	NA	few	CASSREVQSGEAFF	TGCGCCAGCAGCCGGGAGGTACAGAGCGGGGAAGCTTTCTTT
TRBV7-8	TRBJ1-1	NA	NA	CASSFLSTLSGTEAFF	TGTGCCAGCAGCTTCCTATCGACATTGAGTGGCACTGAAGCTTTCTTT
TRBV27	TRBJ2-2	TRBD1	once	CASSSPATGISGELFF	TGTGCCAGCAGTTCCCCCGCGACAGGGATAAGCGGGGAGCTGTTTTTT
TRBV28	TRBJ2-3	TRBD2	NA	CASSFWRGLAPTSTDTQYF	TGTGCCAGCAGTTTTTGGAGGGGACTAGCCCCTACTAGCACAGATACGCAGTATTTT
TRBV5-1	TRBJ2-5	TRBD1	NA	CASSSGTGAGQETQYF	TGCGCCAGCAGCTCGGGGACAGGGGCCGGACAAGAGACCCAGTACTTC
TRBV4-1	TRBJ2-7	TRBD1	NA	CASSHGTGTYEQYF	TGCGCCAGCAGCCACGGGACAGGGACCTACGAGCAGTACTTC
TRBV27	TRBJ2-1	NA	NA	CASSARREREQFF	TGTGCCAGCAGCGCCCGTAGAGAGAGGGAGCAGTTCTTC
TRBV19	TRBJ2-2	NA	NA	CASSIYLGNTGELFF	TGTGCCAGTAGTATATACCTCGGGAATACCGGGGAGCTGTTTTTT
TRBV7-8	TRBJ1-2	TRBD1	NA	CASSLALSGTGWKGYGYTF	TGTGCCAGCAGCTTAGCCCTGTCGGGGACAGGGTGGAAGGGCTATGGCTACACCTTC
TRBV27	TRBJ1-2	NA	NA	CASSPGGASYGYTF	TGTGCCAGCAGTCCAGGAGGGGCATCCTATGGCTACACCTTC
TRBV19	TRBJ1-4	TRBD1	NA	CASRAYRGRGEKLFF	TGTGCCAGTAGAGCCTACAGGGGGCGCGGTGAAAAACTGTTTTTT
TRBV6-5	TRBJ2-1	NA	many	CASSSLRGLGNEQFF	TGTGCCAGCAGTTCTTTAAGGGGTCTGGGGAATGAGCAGTTCTTC
TRBV11-2	TRBJ1-3	NA	NA	CASSLGAQGNTIYF	TGTGCCAGCAGCTTAGGAGCACAGGGAAACACCATATATTTT
TRBV10-3	TRBJ2-2	TRBD2	NA	CAISSFSGRAGELFF	TGTGCCATCAGTTCTTTTAGCGGGAGGGCCGGGGAGCTGTTTTTT
TRBV6-5	TRBJ1-5	NA	NA	CASNSAGPQHF	TGTGCCAGCAACTCGGCAGGGCCCCAGCATTTT
TRBV7-9	TRBJ1-2	NA	NA	CASTYLGADYGYTF	TGTGCCAGCACCTATCTAGGGGCGGACTATGGCTACACCTTC
TRBV15	TRBJ1-2	TRBD1	NA	CATSRGQGSPADGYTF	TGTGCCACCAGCAGAGGACAGGGCTCCCCGGCAGATGGCTACACCTTC
TRBV5-4	TRBJ1-1	NA	NA	CASSLDPGLNTEAFF	TGTGCCAGCAGCTTGGATCCAGGGTTGAACACTGAAGCTTTCTTT
TRBV29-1	TRBJ2-7	TRBD1	NA	CSVRTGTYEQYF	TGCAGCGTACGGACAGGGACCTACGAGCAGTACTTC
TRBV3-1/TRBV3-2	TRBJ2-3	NA	NA	CASSEDGRGSADTQYF	TGTGCCAGCAGCGAAGATGGCCGGGGGTCTGCAGATACGCAGTATTTT
TRBV6-1	TRBJ1-2	NA	NA	CASSEIVGAYGYTF	TGTGCCAGCAGTGAAATCGTAGGGGCCTATGGCTACACCTTC
TRBV11-2	TRBJ1-2	NA	NA	CASSPEVGFSYGYTF	TGTGCCAGCAGCCCGGAGGTGGGATTTAGCTATGGCTACACCTTC
TRBV4-1	TRBJ1-4	NA	NA	CASSQLGQTTNEKLFF	TGCGCCAGCAGCCAGCTTGGGCAGACAACTAATGAAAAACTGTTTTTT
TRBV9	TRBJ1-6	NA	NA	CASSPETAYNSPLHF	TGTGCCAGCAGCCCCGAGACAGCGTATAATTCACCCCTCCACTTT
TRBV5-1	TRBJ1-4	NA	NA	CASSFSPGKLFF	TGCGCCAGCAGCTTCTCCCCCGGTAAACTGTTTTTT
TRBV28	TRBJ2-7	TRBD2	once	CASSLQTGGLEQYF	TGTGCCAGCAGTTTGCAGACGGGAGGGCTTGAGCAGTACTTC
TRBV2	TRBJ2-7	TRBD2	few	CASSTASGRALLEQYF	TGTGCCAGCAGCACTGCTAGCGGGAGGGCCTTACTCGAGCAGTACTTC
TRBV27	TRBJ1-1	TRBD1	NA	CASSLRTGGTEAFF	TGTGCCAGCAGTTTACGGACAGGAGGGACTGAAGCTTTCTTT
TRBV19	TRBJ1-2	NA	NA	CASYPLWTTSNYGYTF	TGTGCCAGCTATCCTTTATGGACTACCTCTAACTATGGCTACACCTTC
TRBV5-8	TRBJ2-3	TRBD1	NA	CASSWGQGVPDTQYF	TGTGCCAGCAGCTGGGGACAGGGAGTCCCAGATACGCAGTATTTT